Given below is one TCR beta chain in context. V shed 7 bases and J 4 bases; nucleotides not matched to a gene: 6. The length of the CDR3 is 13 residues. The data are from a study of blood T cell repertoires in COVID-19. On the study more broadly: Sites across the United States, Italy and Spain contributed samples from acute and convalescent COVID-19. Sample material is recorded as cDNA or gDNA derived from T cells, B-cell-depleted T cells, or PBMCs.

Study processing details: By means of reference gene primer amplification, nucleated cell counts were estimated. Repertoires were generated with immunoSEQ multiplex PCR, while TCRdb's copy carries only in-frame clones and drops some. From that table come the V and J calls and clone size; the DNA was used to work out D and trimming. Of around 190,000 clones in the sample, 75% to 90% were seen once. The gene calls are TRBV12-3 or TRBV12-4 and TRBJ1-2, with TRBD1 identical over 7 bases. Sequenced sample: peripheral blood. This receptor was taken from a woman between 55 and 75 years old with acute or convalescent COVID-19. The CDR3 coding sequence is TGTGCCAGCACCCCCACAGGGGTCTATGGCTACACCTTC. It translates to CASTPTGVYGYTF.